The 11 T cell receptor beta chains below all came from one sample that was sequenced in a study of cytomegalovirus exposure and HLA in healthy donors. This table comes from immunoSEQ multiplex PCR, and its TCRdb copy is limited to in-frame clones, with some not included. The table includes about 200,000 clones, 80% to 90% detected once. The sequencing input was PBMCs. The receptors stem from a woman in her twenties or thirties in good health and CMV-seronegative.

The chain employs TRBV19 and TRBJ1-5; 9 positions match TRBD1. Trimming took 7 bases from V and 4 from J; bases not matched to a gene: 5. CDR3 length: 14 residues. Germline CDR1 and CDR2: LNHDA and SQIVND (reference sequence). The CDR3 spells CASNLQGANQPQHF. The CDR3 DNA reads as TGTGCCAGTAATCTACAGGGGGCGAATCAGCCCCAGCATTTT.

The gene calls are TRBV18 and TRBJ1-5; D gene ambiguous. CDR3 length equals 13 residues. Germline V gene data show CDR1 as KGHSH and CDR2 as LQKENI. V lost 3 bases and J 7 bases, leaving 10 bases between the germline ends. For the CDR3, the DNA is TGTGCCAGCTCACCCCCCGGCGGGCAGCCCCAGCATTTT. Its protein is CASSPPGGQPQHF.

This sequence joins TRBV25-1 and TRBJ1-4; TRBD1 matches 7 bases. Germline CDR1 MGHDK, CDR2 SYGVNS. V lost 3 bases, J lost 0 bases, and 7 bases stayed unmatched. CDR3 length: 17 residues. CDR3 in DNA: TGTGCCAGCAGTGACCCGGACAGGTTTGCAACTAATGAAAAACTGTTTTTT. It encodes CASSDPDRFATNEKLFF.

This clone was found a few times. The rearrangement links TRBV18 to TRBJ2-7; weak D call: TRBD1 (5 bases). Germline-derived CDR1 and CDR2 are KGHSH and LQKENI. V lost 2 bases and J lost 6, with 14 bases in between. This CDR3 comprises 14 residues. DNA for the CDR3: TGTGCCAGCTCACCAGGGGCCCCTGCAGGCGAGCAGTACTTC. Amino acid sequence: CASSPGAPAGEQYF.

The gene calls are TRBV30 and TRBJ1-1; no definite D call. Germline V gene sequence: CDR1 GTSNPN, CDR2 SVGIG (reference sequence). With 3 bases removed from V and 0 bases from J, the gap between germline ends came to 14 bases. The CDR3 loop spans 15 amino acids. DNA of the CDR3: TGTGCCTGGAGGTCGGGAGAGTCTCTGAACACTGAAGCTTTCTTT. It is translated as CAWRSGESLNTEAFF.

The chain links TRBV6-5 to TRBJ2-7; D gene ambiguous. In germline, CDR1 is MNHEY, CDR2 SVGAGI. The CDR3 covers 15 residues. The ends were cut back, 2 bases at V and 0 bases at J, with 11 bases in the middle. The CDR3 is CASSYKPRGSYEQYF. DNA for the CDR3: TGTGCCAGCAGTTACAAGCCCAGAGGCTCCTACGAGCAGTACTTC.

The chain carries TRBV6-4 and TRBJ1-5, with 8 bases matching TRBD1. CDR1 and CDR2 (germline): MRHNA, SNTAGT. J lost 6 bases, V lost 6 bases, and 7 bases had no gene match. CDR3 length equals 14 residues. In DNA form, the CDR3 reads TGTGCCAGCAGCTACAGGGGGTCGGGTCAGCCCCAGCATTTT. This sequence encodes CASSYRGSGQPQHF.

The rearrangement uses TRBV4-1 and TRBJ2-3, with 8 bases aligning to TRBD1. Germline-derived CDR1 and CDR2 are MGHRA and YSYEKL. With 3 bases clipped from V and 6 bases from J, the junction kept 14 bases outside the gene matches. CDR3 length: 17 amino acids. CDR3 region: CASSHPIRGRALDTQYF. In DNA, the CDR3 is TGCGCCAGCAGCCACCCGATCAGGGGGCGGGCATTGGATACGCAGTATTTT.

The chain has TRBV11-1 and TRBJ1-6, with TRBD1 identical over 7 bases. There are 15 residues in the CDR3. Germline CDR1 reads SGHAT; CDR2 reads FQDESV (reference sequence). After removal of 3 bases from V and 7 bases from J, the junction contained 6 bases not matched to a gene. The CDR3 DNA sequence: TGTGCCAGCAGCTTCGCTGGCAGGGGGAATTCACCCCTCCACTTT. Protein: CASSFAGRGNSPLHF.

The V gene is TRBV5-1, the J gene TRBJ1-2, with 7 bases lining up with TRBD1. CDR3 length equals 15 residues. CDR1 is SGHRS, CDR2 YFSETQ, per germline. V shed 0 bases, J shed 4 bases, and the junction held 6 bases outside the gene matches. In DNA, the CDR3 is TGCGCCAGCAGCTTGGTCCAGGGGGGCATCTATGGCTACACCTTC. Amino acid sequence: CASSLVQGGIYGYTF. The variable domain in full, with the rest retrieved from reference TRBV5-1 and TRBJ1-2, is KAGVTQTPRYLIKTRGQQVTLSCSPISGHRSVSWYQQTPGQGLQFLFEYFSETQRNKGNFPGRFSGRQFSNSRSEMNVSTLELGDSALYLCASSLVQGGIYGYTFGSGTRLTVV.

This clone came up a few times. The chain has TRBV10-2 and TRBJ1-5, with D maybe TRBD1 (6 bases). The CDR3 totals 14 residues. Germline V gene sequence: CDR1 WSHSY, CDR2 SAAADI. V was pared by 2 bases and J by 7 bases, with 12 bases between. DNA for the CDR3: TGCGCCAGCAGTGAGACAGGGTACAGACAGCCCCAGCATTTT. It encodes CASSETGYRQPQHF.